The text below deals with one TCR beta chain. No antigen is known for it. Looked up from germline, CDR1 is SGHDT and CDR2 is YYEEEE. V was trimmed by 6 bases and J by 4 bases, leaving 13 bases between them. The CDR3 runs 13 residues. This entry is derived from a study of neoadjuvant anti-PD-1 for oral cavity cancer. The overall study: Most patients had three to four biweekly doses of 3 mg/kg nivolumab before resection. Patients without progression got a fourth dose around day 43.

Assay used: immunoSEQ multiplex PCR; TCRdb lists only in-frame clones, some missing. The repertoire consists of some 30,000 clones, with around four fifths occurring once and the leading ten covering around 3.7%. Study results and caveats: PBMC Gini-index clonality exceeded responders' in non-responders post-nivolumab. Pretreatment Treg/Th17 ratio correlated inversely with post-treatment tumor clonality.

Time point reported: after neoadjuvant nivolumab, at surgical resection. The sample was PBMCs, taken after nivolumab (anti-PD-1) treatment. This receptor was taken from a person aged 40 to 85 with oral cavity squamous cell carcinoma. V and J are TRBV5-6 and TRBJ1-2; TRBD1 might be the D (5 bases). The CDR3 DNA reads as TGTGCCAGCACCCCTCAGGGAGGCTATGGCTACACCTTC. This translates into CASTPQGGYGYTF. The full variable domain, in which reference TRBV5-6 and TRBJ1-2 provide the parts outside the CDR3, is DAGVTQSPTHLIKTRGQQVTLRCSPKSGHDTVSWYQQALGQGPQFIFQYYEEEERQRGNFPDRFSGHQFPNYSSELNVNALLLGDSALYLCASTPQGGYGYTFGSGTRLTVV.